The rows below give T cell receptor beta chains drawn from one sample of a study of blood T cell repertoires in COVID-19. Sequencing was performed with immunoSEQ multiplex PCR; in TCRdb, only in-frame clones are kept and a portion is missing. Altogether approximately 210,000 clones are present, roughly four fifths being singletons, with the ten largest covering 12%. The sample taken for sequencing was PBMCs or T cells enriched from blood (not recorded which). The source of these receptors is a man aged 35-49 years who had recovered from COVID-19. Each CDR3 is given with its conserved first and last residue. Fields, in order: clone size, V gene, D gene, J gene, CDR3 DNA, CDR3 protein. The D gene is left open where the match is weak. The listing skips clone size in some rows; elsewhere it reads once, few, many or a size class.

>NA|TRBV3-1/TRBV3-2|TRBD1|TRBJ1-2
TGTGCCAGCAGCCAAGACGACAGGGATGGCTACACCTTC
CASSQDDRDGYTF
>NA|TRBV30|TRBD1|TRBJ2-3
TGTGCCTGGAATAAGGGACAGGGGAGCACAGATACGCAGTATTTT
CAWNKGQGSTDTQYF
>NA|TRBV7-9|NA|TRBJ2-2
TGTGCCAGCAGCTGGCCTTCGGGGGACGCGAACACCGGGGAGCTGTTTTTT
CASSWPSGDANTGELFF
>NA|TRBV30|TRBD2|TRBJ2-1
TGTGCCTGGAGCCCGGGACTAGCGGGAGTAAGCTCCTACAATGAGCAGTTCTTC
CAWSPGLAGVSSYNEQFF
>NA|TRBV11-2|TRBD1|TRBJ2-5
TGTGCCAGCAGAGAAACAGGGGCCGGGGAGACCCAGTACTTC
CASRETGAGETQYF
>NA|TRBV5-1|NA|TRBJ1-1
TGCGCCAGCAGCTTGCAGGCAGGGGTGGCTGAAGCTTTCTTT
CASSLQAGVAEAFF
>NA|TRBV7-2|NA|TRBJ2-6
TGTGCCAGCAGCAACAGGAATACTGGGGCCAACGTCCTGACTTTC
CASSNRNTGANVLTF
>NA|TRBV25-1|TRBD1|TRBJ1-1
TGTGCCAGCAAGCAGGACAGGGGATACACTGAAGCTTTCTTT
CASKQDRGYTEAFF
>NA|TRBV24-1|NA|TRBJ2-1
TGTGCCACCAGTGACGGGGGTCCGGGCTTAGGTATCTATAATGAGCAGTTCTTC
CATSDGGPGLGIYNEQFF
>NA|TRBV18|NA|TRBJ1-1
TGTGCCAGCTCACCACTCGGCGGGGCCTTGAACACTGAAGCTTTCTTT
CASSPLGGALNTEAFF
>NA|TRBV27|TRBD1|TRBJ1-5
TGTGCCAGCAGATCGGGACAGGGGAGCAATCAGCCCCAGCATTTT
CASRSGQGSNQPQHF
>NA|TRBV6-5|NA|TRBJ1-6
TGTGCCAGCAGTTACAGGGGGAGCCCAAATTATCCCCTCCACTTT
CASSYRGSPNYPLHF
>NA|TRBV27|NA|TRBJ2-1
TGTGCCAGCAGTTTAAGCGGAAGCTCCTACAATGAGCAGTTCTTC
CASSLSGSSYNEQFF
>few|TRBV19|NA|TRBJ1-5
TGTGCCAGTAGCCAGAAGAGGTATCAGCCCCAGCATTTT
CASSQKRYQPQHF
>NA|TRBV2|NA|TRBJ2-7
TGTGCCAGCAGGCGCAGGGCGTACGAGCAGTACTTC
CASRRRAYEQYF
>NA|TRBV7-9|NA|TRBJ1-6
TGTGCCAGCAGCTTATCGGACTGGTCACCCCTCCACTTT
CASSLSDWSPLHF
>NA|TRBV28|TRBD2|TRBJ2-1
TGTGCCAGCAGTTTTGGACTAGCGACTACCTGGAGGCAGTTCTTC
CASSFGLATTWRQFF
>NA|TRBV11-3|TRBD1|TRBJ2-1
TGTGCCAGCAGCCCCGGGGGCGGGACAGGGACCTACAATGAGCAGTTCTTC
CASSPGGGTGTYNEQFF
>NA|TRBV29-1|NA|TRBJ1-2
TGCAGCGGGTCAAACAGGGAGGGCTATGGCTACACCTTC
CSGSNREGYGYTF
>NA|TRBV15|TRBD1|TRBJ1-2
TGTGCCACCAGCGGAGGACAGGGGGTTGGCTACACCTTC
CATSGGQGVGYTF
>NA|TRBV18|NA|TRBJ2-1
TGTGCCAGCTCACCCCCGGGACTTCGTAATGAGCAGTTCTTC
CASSPPGLRNEQFF
>NA|TRBV6-5|NA|TRBJ2-7
TGTGCCAGCAGGCCCAATCGGGTCGTAACCTACGAGCAGTACTTC
CASRPNRVVTYEQYF
>NA|TRBV19|TRBD1|TRBJ2-7
TGTGCCAGTAGCCTAGGACAGGGGGGGTCTTACGAGCAGTACTTC
CASSLGQGGSYEQYF
>NA|TRBV4-3|NA|TRBJ2-6
TGCGCCAGCAGCCAAGATACGACAGCTGGGGCCAACGTCCTGACTTTC
CASSQDTTAGANVLTF
>NA|TRBV6-5|TRBD1|TRBJ2-7
TGTGCCAGCACGCGGACAGGGACCTACGAGCAGTACTTC
CASTRTGTYEQYF
>NA|TRBV6-4|TRBD1|TRBJ2-2
TGTGCCAGCAGTGACGGACAGGGATCCACCGGGGAGCTGTTTTTT
CASSDGQGSTGELFF
>NA|TRBV19|NA|TRBJ1-5
TGTGCCAGTAGTATAGAGGGCGGGAGGGCTCAACAGCCCCAGCATTTT
CASSIEGGRAQQPQHF
>NA|TRBV4-3|TRBD2|TRBJ2-1
TGCGCCAGCAGCCTGGGTTTTAGGACTAGCGGATACAATGAGCAGTTCTTC
CASSLGFRTSGYNEQFF
>NA|TRBV5-8|TRBD1|TRBJ2-1
TGTGCCAGCAGCATGTCCACAGGGGGCGTAGGAGGGGAGCAGTTCTTC
CASSMSTGGVGGEQFF
>NA|TRBV3-1/TRBV3-2|NA|TRBJ2-1
TGTGCCAGCAGCCCCCTAGCGCGTTCCTACAATGAGCAGTTCTTC
CASSPLARSYNEQFF
>few|TRBV6-4|TRBD2|TRBJ2-1
TGTGCCAGCAGTAAGCGGGAAGGGGATGAGCAGTTCTTC
CASSKREGDEQFF
>NA|TRBV10-2|TRBD1|TRBJ1-2
TGCGCCAGCAGTGGCGAAGGGACAGACTATGGCTACACCTTC
CASSGEGTDYGYTF
>NA|TRBV6-2/TRBV6-3|TRBD2|TRBJ2-5
TGTGCCAGCAGTTACCTAGCGGGAGGGGGAGAGACCCAGTACTTC
CASSYLAGGGETQYF
>NA|TRBV4-1|TRBD1|TRBJ2-6
TGCGCCAGCAGGCCGGGACAGGGCTCTGGGGCCAACGTCCTGACTTTC
CASRPGQGSGANVLTF
>NA|TRBV15|NA|TRBJ2-3
TGTGCCACCAGGGACAGAAGCACAGATACGCAGTATTTT
CATRDRSTDTQYF
>few|TRBV2|NA|TRBJ1-1
TGTGCCAGCAGTGAAGGACAGTACACTGAAGCTTTCTTT
CASSEGQYTEAFF
>once|TRBV18|TRBD2|TRBJ2-1
TGTGCCAGCTCACCGACGGGGGGGTATCTGAGCAATGAGCAGTTCTTC
CASSPTGGYLSNEQFF
>few|TRBV10-1|NA|TRBJ2-3
TGCGCCAGCAGTGAGGTAGCAGGGGTAGATACGCAGTATTTT
CASSEVAGVDTQYF
>NA|TRBV30|NA|TRBJ1-2
TGTGCCTCGCGCCTGATCTATGGCTACACCTTC
CASRLIYGYTF
>NA|TRBV6-5|TRBD1|TRBJ1-2
TGTGCCAGCGGCTCGAGACAGGGAAGTAACTATGGCTACACCTTC
CASGSRQGSNYGYTF
>few|TRBV7-7|NA|TRBJ2-7
TGTGCTAGCAGCTTAGACTGGTCTAGCTCCTACGAGCAGTACTTC
CASSLDWSSSYEQYF
>NA|TRBV7-2|NA|TRBJ1-3
TGTGCCAGCAGCTTAGCAGCAGGGACACGCTCTGGAAACACCATATATTTT
CASSLAAGTRSGNTIYF
>few|TRBV28|NA|TRBJ2-1
TGTGCCAGCAGGCGCGACTTACTAAATGAGCAGTTCTTC
CASRRDLLNEQFF
>NA|TRBV18|NA|TRBJ1-1
TGTGCCAGCTCACCAGAGCGGCACCATAACACTGAAGCTTTCTTT
CASSPERHHNTEAFF
>once|TRBV5-1|NA|TRBJ2-3
TGCGCCAGCAGCTTGCGGGGAGCCGGAAGCACAGATACGCAGTATTTT
CASSLRGAGSTDTQYF
>NA|TRBV12-3/TRBV12-4|NA|TRBJ1-2
TGTGCCAGCAGTTCCTTCTATGGCTACACCTTC
CASSSFYGYTF
>NA|TRBV9|TRBD1|TRBJ2-7
TGTGCCAGCAGCGTAGGATGGGACAGGGGAAGGGAGCAGTACTTC
CASSVGWDRGREQYF
>NA|TRBV5-1|NA|TRBJ2-1
TGCGCCAGCAGCTTAGGGGCCTACAATGAGCAGTTCTTC
CASSLGAYNEQFF
>NA|TRBV9|NA|TRBJ1-1
TGTGCCAGCAGCGTAGTTGAGTGGACTGAAGCTTTCTTT
CASSVVEWTEAFF
>NA|TRBV5-1|TRBD1|TRBJ1-5
TGCGCCAGCAGCCCGACCACAGGGGCCGGTCAGCCCCAGCATTTT
CASSPTTGAGQPQHF
>NA|TRBV5-4|TRBD1|TRBJ2-1
TGTGCCAGCAGCTTCGGGACAGGGGATTACAATGAGCAGTTCTTC
CASSFGTGDYNEQFF
>few|TRBV21-1|NA|TRBJ1-6
TGTGCCAGCAGCAAAGGGACAGGGGGGGATAATTCACCCCTCCACTTT
CASSKGTGGDNSPLHF
>few|TRBV7-2|NA|TRBJ1-2
TGTGCCAGCAGCTGGGATAGGGAGTATGGCTACACCTTC
CASSWDREYGYTF